The rows below give T cell receptor beta chains drawn from one sample of a study of CD8 T cells in Susac syndrome. In TCRdb, the immunoSEQ multiplex PCR reads were re-called with MiXCR into one record per CDR3 protein. The table shows some 300,000 distinct CDR3 sequences, with roughly 85% occurring only once. The sequenced sample was CD8+ T cells from PBMCs. The origin of the receptors is a human donor with multiple sclerosis. CDR3s include the opening cysteine and the closing phenylalanine or tryptophan.

>TRBV28|TRBJ2-7
CASSLSPDSSYEQYF
>TRBV28|TRBJ2-7
CASRNRPGGEQYF
>TRBV6-1|TRBJ2-1
CASSTGGAGVSYNEQFF
>TRBV6-6|TRBJ1-2
CASRQWGNYGYTF
>TRBV28|TRBJ2-1
CASRVRDSSSYNEQFF
>TRBV20-1|TRBJ1-1
CSVVDRGGETEAFF
>TRBV6-4|TRBJ2-3
CASSPTPTRLAASTDTQYF
>TRBV9|TRBJ1-2
CASSVGAYTNYGYTF
>TRBV4-3|TRBJ2-1
CASSQDIDIDNEQFF
>TRBV6-1|TRBJ1-1
CASSGSATEAFF
>TRBV12-3/TRBV12-4|TRBJ2-3
CASTPFGTGGDGGTDTQYF
>TRBV29-1|TRBJ2-3
CSVVVVGTSTPDTQYF
>TRBV6-5|TRBJ1-1
CASSYKGNTEAFF
>TRBV27|TRBJ2-1
CASSLPSAGGPYNEQFF
>TRBV19|TRBJ1-5
CASSMSGGTNQPQHF
>TRBV13|TRBJ2-3
CASSLESADTQYF
>TRBV24-1|TRBJ1-5
CATSDSGNQPQHF
>TRBV6-5|TRBJ1-2
CASSYSDTNYGYTF
>TRBV28|TRBJ1-5
CGAGYYQPQHF
>TRBV24-1|TRBJ2-2
CATSDLGLAGGPGGELFF
>TRBV28|TRBJ1-2
CASSLVTGRCTF
>TRBV7-2|TRBJ2-5
CASSLEGLAGANQETQYF
>TRBV6-5|TRBJ1-3
CASSYFFGNTIYF
>TRBV12-3/TRBV12-4|TRBJ2-1
CASSALLAGGPNEQFF
>TRBV4-3|TRBJ2-7
CASSQSRLAGEDEQYF
>TRBV4-3|TRBJ2-1
CASSQEGRLAGGIYNEQFF
>TRBV7-7|TRBJ1-5
CASSHRAGASNQPQHF
>TRBV7-9|TRBJ1-1
CASSLERYRVNTEAFF
>TRBV27|TRBJ2-7
CASSLFPSSEQYF
>TRBV6-5|TRBJ2-7
CASILYPGSYEQYF
>TRBV5-1|TRBJ2-7
CASSLGGPGLAGGPLSYEQYF
>TRBV7-9|TRBJ1-1
CVVKGLENTEAFF
>TRBV27|TRBJ2-2
CASSVTGPGELFF
>TRBV28|TRBJ1-4
CASSFTRKLFF
>TRBV20-1|TRBJ2-7
CSAEVAGVISYEQYF
>TRBV24-1|TRBJ2-3
CATSEAGVDTQYF
>TRBV4-3|TRBJ2-2
CASSQGPAGELFF
>TRBV5-1|TRBJ2-1
CASSLLPQGQGYNEQFF
>TRBV27|TRBJ2-7
CASSFHLGSSYEQYF
>TRBV30|TRBJ2-4
CAWSQGWVGENIQYF
>TRBV13|TRBJ2-1
CASSPRLAGVQGDEQFF
>TRBV4-2|TRBJ2-7
CASSRTSGSYEQYF
>TRBV4-2|TRBJ2-7
CASSPPPGESSYEQYF
>TRBV30|TRBJ2-1
CAWGEGNEQFF
>TRBV6-1|TRBJ2-1
CASSDERNYVNEQFF
>TRBV6-6|TRBJ2-7
CASSGRKTYEQYF
>TRBV9|TRBJ1-5
CASSARGQGGQPQHF
>TRBV28|TRBJ2-5
CASSFIGGGETQYF
>TRBV5-1|TRBJ2-5
CASTQGVLVGPEETQYF
>TRBV6-1|TRBJ2-3
CASSPGPDTQYF